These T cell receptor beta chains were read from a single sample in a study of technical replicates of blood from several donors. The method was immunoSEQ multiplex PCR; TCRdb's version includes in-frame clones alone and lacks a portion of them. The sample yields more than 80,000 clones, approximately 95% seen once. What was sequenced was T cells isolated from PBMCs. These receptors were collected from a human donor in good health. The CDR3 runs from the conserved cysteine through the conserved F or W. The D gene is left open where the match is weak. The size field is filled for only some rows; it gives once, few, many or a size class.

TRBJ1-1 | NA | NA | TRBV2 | CASSVGDNLNTEAFF | TGTGCCAGCAGTGTCGGGGACAACTTGAACACTGAAGCTTTCTTT
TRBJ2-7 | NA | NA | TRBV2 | CASCGGQSGYEQYF | TGTGCCAGCTGTGGGGGGCAATCAGGTTACGAGCAGTACTTC
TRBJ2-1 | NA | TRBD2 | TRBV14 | CASSQTRRGGYNEQFF | TGTGCCAGCAGCCAAACGAGGCGGGGGGGGTACAATGAGCAGTTCTTC
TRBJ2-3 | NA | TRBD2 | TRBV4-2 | CASSQVLAGVADTQYF | TGTGCCAGCAGCCAAGTTCTAGCGGGAGTAGCAGATACGCAGTATTTT
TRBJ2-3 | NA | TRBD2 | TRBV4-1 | CASSQLGTTISGDTQYF | TGCGCCAGCAGCCAATTGGGGACTACGATAAGTGGAGATACGCAGTATTTT
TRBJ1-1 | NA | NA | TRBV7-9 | CASSLDGAYGEAFF | TGTGCCAGCAGCTTAGATGGGGCCTATGGTGAAGCTTTCTTT
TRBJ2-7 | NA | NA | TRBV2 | CASSEGQGGYEQYF | TGTGCCAGCAGTGAAGGCCAGGGTGGCTACGAGCAGTACTTC
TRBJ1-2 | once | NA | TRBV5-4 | CASSLATANYGYTF | TGTGCCAGCAGCTTGGCTACAGCTAACTATGGCTACACCTTC
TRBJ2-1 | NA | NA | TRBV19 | CASTGMGLENEQFF | TGTGCCAGTACAGGGATGGGGCTCGAGAATGAGCAGTTCTTC
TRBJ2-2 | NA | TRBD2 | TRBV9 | CASSTASGRSAGELFF | TGTGCCAGCAGCACCGCCAGCGGGAGGAGTGCCGGGGAGCTGTTTTTT
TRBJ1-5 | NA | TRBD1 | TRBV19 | CASSATGTGVYQAQHF | TGTGCCAGTAGTGCCACCGGGACAGGGGTCTATCAAGCCCAGCATTTT
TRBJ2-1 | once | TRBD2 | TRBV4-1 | CASSQDSLAGGVTPDNEQFF | TGCGCCAGCAGCCAAGACTCCCTAGCGGGAGGGGTTACGCCCGACAATGAGCAGTTCTTC
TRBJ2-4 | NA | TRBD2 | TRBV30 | CAWSPIKLREVDKNIQYF | TGTGCCTGGAGCCCTATTAAATTGCGGGAGGTAGACAAAAACATTCAGTACTTC
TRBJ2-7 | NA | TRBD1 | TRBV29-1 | CSVGTAYEQYF | TGCAGCGTGGGGACAGCATACGAGCAGTACTTC
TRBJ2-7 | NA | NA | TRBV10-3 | CAISEEFKLWEQYF | TGTGCCATCAGTGAAGAGTTCAAGTTATGGGAGCAGTACTTC
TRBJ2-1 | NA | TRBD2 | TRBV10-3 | CAISEWSLTSGTFGEQFF | TGTGCCATCAGTGAGTGGAGTTTGACTAGCGGTACTTTCGGTGAGCAGTTCTTC
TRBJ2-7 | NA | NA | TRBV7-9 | CASSLALTGEQYF | TGTGCCAGCAGCTTAGCGCTAACCGGCGAGCAGTACTTC
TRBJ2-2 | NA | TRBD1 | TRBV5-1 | CASSLAGGTGELFF | TGCGCCAGCAGCTTGGCAGGGGGTACCGGGGAGCTGTTTTTT
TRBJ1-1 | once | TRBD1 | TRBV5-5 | CASVRQGGTEAFF | TGTGCCAGCGTTCGACAGGGAGGCACTGAAGCTTTCTTT
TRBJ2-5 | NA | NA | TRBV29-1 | CSVEGGVLRETQYF | TGCAGCGTTGAAGGGGGGGTACTTCGAGAGACCCAGTACTTC
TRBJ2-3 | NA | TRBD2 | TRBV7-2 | CASSMTSGTDTQYF | TGTGCCAGCAGCATGACTAGCGGCACAGATACGCAGTATTTT
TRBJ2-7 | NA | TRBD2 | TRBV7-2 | CASSSGTTYEQYF | TGTGCCAGCAGCTCCGGGACTACCTACGAGCAGTACTTC
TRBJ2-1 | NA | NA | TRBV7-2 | CASSLEVRANEQFF | TGTGCCAGCAGCTTAGAAGTCAGGGCCAATGAGCAGTTCTTC
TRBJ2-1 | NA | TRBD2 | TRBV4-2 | CASSQVYGGSYDGEQFF | TGTGCCAGCAGCCAAGTGTATGGCGGGAGTTACGATGGTGAGCAGTTCTTC
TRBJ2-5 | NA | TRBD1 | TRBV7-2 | CASSQDRVGETQYF | TGTGCCAGCAGCCAGGACAGGGTAGGAGAGACCCAGTACTTC
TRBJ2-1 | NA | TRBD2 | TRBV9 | CASSFSGASSYNEQFF | TGTGCCAGCAGCTTTAGCGGGGCGAGCTCCTACAATGAGCAGTTCTTC
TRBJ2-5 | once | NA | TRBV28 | CASSFRNSRETQYF | TGTGCCAGCAGTTTTAGGAACAGCAGGGAGACCCAGTACTTC
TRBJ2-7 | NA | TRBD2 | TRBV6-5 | CASRLIAGEADEQYF | TGTGCCAGCAGACTAATAGCGGGGGAGGCCGACGAGCAGTACTTC
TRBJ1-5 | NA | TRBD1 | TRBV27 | CASAGLGQGYQPQHF | TGTGCCAGCGCAGGTCTAGGACAGGGTTACCAGCCCCAGCATTTT
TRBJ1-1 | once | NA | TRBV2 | CASRDMNTEAFF | TGTGCCTCCAGGGATATGAACACTGAAGCTTTCTTT
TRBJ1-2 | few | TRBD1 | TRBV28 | CASTPTGGDGYGYTF | TGTGCCAGCACGCCCACAGGGGGCGATGGGTATGGCTACACCTTC
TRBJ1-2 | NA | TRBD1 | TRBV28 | CASSSGQGSLASYGYTF | TGTGCCAGTAGTTCGGGACAGGGGTCGCTCGCTTCCTATGGCTACACCTTC
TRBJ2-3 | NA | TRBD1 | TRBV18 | CASSPGDSPTDTQYF | TGTGCCAGCTCACCCGGGGACAGTCCCACAGATACGCAGTATTTT
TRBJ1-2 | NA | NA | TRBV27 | CASSRGRRGGNYGYTF | TGTGCCAGCAGTCGGGGGCGCCGGGGGGGAAACTATGGCTACACCTTC
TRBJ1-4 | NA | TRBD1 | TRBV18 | CASSPPGQGGEKLFF | TGTGCCAGCTCACCACCGGGACAGGGGGGCGAAAAACTGTTTTTT